The 25 T cell receptor beta chains in this list originate from one sample, sequenced in a study of blood T cell repertoires in COVID-19. Data came from immunoSEQ multiplex PCR; TCRdb stores just in-frame clones and leaves some out. The sample includes about 120,000 clones, more than 75% of them seen just once. Source material: peripheral blood. These receptors originate from a man aged 55 to 70 with acute or convalescent COVID-19.

This chain links TRBV28 with TRBJ2-7, with a tentative D call TRBD1 (7 bases). V was trimmed by 5 bases and J by 4 bases, leaving 18 bases between them. Germline CDR1 MDHEN, CDR2 SYDVKM. The CDR3 covers 15 residues. Here the CDR3 DNA reads TGTGCCAGCAGTCAACAGGGGTCAGGGAGGTACGAGCAGTACTTC. The encoded protein is CASSQQGSGRYEQYF.

This sequence joins TRBV25-1 and TRBJ1-4; D is unresolved. Germline CDR1 reads MGHDK; CDR2 reads SYGVNS. The CDR3 has 13 residues. V lost 6 bases, J lost 8 bases, and 13 bases lay in between. CDR3 in DNA: TGTGCCAGCAGGACCATCGGAGGGGAAAAACTGTTTTTT. This translates into CASRTIGGEKLFF.

The J gene is TRBJ2-1, the V gene TRBV11-3, with D possibly TRBD1 on 8 matching bases. V lost 4 bases and J lost 1, with 23 bases in between. This CDR3 has 19 residues. CDR1 SGHNT and CDR2 YENEEA come from the germline V gene. The CDR3 here is CASSSGGRVAAGSYNEQFF. The CDR3 nucleotides are TGTGCCAGCAGCTCAGGGGGCAGGGTGGCAGCGGGGTCCTACAATGAGCAGTTCTTC.

The J gene is TRBJ2-2, the V gene TRBV19, with D possibly TRBD1 on 5 matching bases. CDR3 length: 13 residues. V dropped 5 bases and J dropped 4 bases, with 8 bases sitting between them. CDR1 is LNHDA and CDR2 is SQIVND in the germline V gene (reference sequence). In DNA, the CDR3 is TGTGCCAGTAGTGGTCAGGGCACCGGGGAGCTGTTTTTT. Translation gives CASSGQGTGELFF.

J is TRBJ1-1 and V is TRBV28; TRBD1 is a possible D gene (5 bases). This CDR3 is built from 15 residues. Germline CDR1 MDHEN, CDR2 SYDVKM. Trimming removed 7 bases from V and 1 base from J, with 16 bases in between. CDR3 sequence reads: CASITGGTRNTEAFF. CDR3 bases: TGTGCCAGCATCACGGGGGGGACGAGGAACACTGAAGCTTTCTTT.

The V gene is TRBV6-2 or TRBV6-3, the J gene TRBJ1-1, with D tentatively TRBD1 (6 bases). In germline, CDR1 is MNHEY, CDR2 SVGEGT. Trimming took 2 bases from V and 2 from J, leaving 15 bases between them. The CDR3 runs to 16 residues. CDR3: CASSYAGQSSNTEAFF. The CDR3 DNA follows: TGTGCCAGCAGTTACGCCGGACAGTCCTCCAACACTGAAGCTTTCTTT.

The genes are TRBV7-2 and TRBJ1-4, with D perhaps TRBD1 (5 bases). Per the germline V gene, CDR1 is SGHTA and CDR2 is FQGNSA. The CDR3 loop spans 14 amino acids. The ends were cut back, 2 bases at V and 7 bases at J, with 11 bases in the middle. CDR3 loop: CASSLRGSGEKLFF. CDR3 nucleotide sequence: TGTGCCAGCAGCTTAAGGGGCTCTGGTGAAAAACTGTTTTTT.

The chain uses TRBV19 and TRBJ2-2; 12 nucleotides match TRBD2. The CDR3 has 16 residues. The V segment lost 8 bases and the J segment 3 bases; nucleotides outside the gene matches: 7. The V gene's germline CDR1 is LNHDA and CDR2 SQIVND (reference sequence). The CDR3 is CASHLAGGVDTGELFF. The DNA for the CDR3 is TGTGCCAGTCACCTAGCGGGAGGGGTGGACACCGGGGAGCTGTTTTTT.

V and J are TRBV28 and TRBJ1-1, with TRBD1 identical over 10 bases. V lost 3 bases and J lost 7; bases outside the gene matches: 8. Germline V CDR1 and CDR2: MDHEN, SYDVKM. CDR3 size: 15 residues. CDR3 in DNA: TGTGCCAGCAGTTTTGCGGGACAGGGGATTCTTGAAGCTTTCTTT. Its translation: CASSFAGQGILEAFF. Combining the CDR3 with reference TRBV28 and TRBJ1-1 gives the whole variable domain DVKVTQSSRYLVKRTGEKVFLECVQDMDHENMFWYRQDPGLGLRLIYFSYDVKMKEKGDIPEGYSVSREKKERFSLILESASTNQTSMYLCASSFAGQGILEAFFGQGTRLTVV.

The chain employs TRBV13 and TRBJ2-1; 7 nucleotides align to TRBD2. The CDR3 runs to 14 residues. Unmatched junction bases numbered 9, after V lost 5 bases and J lost 8 bases. The germline gives CDR1 PRHDT, CDR2 FYEKMQ (reference sequence). The CDR3, as DNA: TGTGCCAGCAGCCACCGAGCGGGAAGGTATGAGCAGTTCTTC. Translated: CASSHRAGRYEQFF.

The chain has TRBV10-3 and TRBJ2-7; D ambiguous. V was shortened by 3 bases and J by 2 bases, with 8 bases between the two germline ends. Germline V gene data show CDR1 as ENHRY and CDR2 as SYGVKD. This CDR3 spans 13 amino acids. The CDR3 DNA follows: TGTGCCATCAGTGAAACAGAAACCTACGAGCAGTACTTC. Amino acids: CAISETETYEQYF.

The V call is TRBV11-2, the J call TRBJ2-3; 10 positions agree with TRBD2. V lost 1 base to trimming and J lost 4 bases; unmatched junction nucleotides: 8. Looked up from germline, CDR1 is SGHAT and CDR2 is FQNNGV. The CDR3 has 17 residues. The CDR3 DNA sequence: TGTGCCAGCAGCTTAGCGGGTCTAGCGGGAGCCGCAGATACGCAGTATTTT. It codes for CASSLAGLAGAADTQYF.

The rearrangement uses TRBV27 and TRBJ2-2; 12 nucleotides line up with TRBD2. This CDR3 region has 15 residues. Germline V lookup: CDR1 MNHEY, CDR2 SMNVEV (reference sequence). V trimming: 2 bases; J trimming: 8 bases; junction bases outside the gene matches: 3. The CDR3 DNA sequence: TGTGCCAGCAGTTTAAGACTAGCGGGAGCTGGGGAGCTGTTTTTT. Translation gives CASSLRLAGAGELFF.

This rearrangement joins TRBV25-1 to TRBJ1-6; TRBD1 agrees at 8 bases. This CDR3 spans 16 amino acids. Germline CDR1 MGHDK, CDR2 SYGVNS. V trimming: 4 bases; J trimming: 6 bases; junction bases outside the gene matches: 8. The CDR3: CASSVTGTGINSPLHF. The CDR3 DNA sequence: TGTGCCAGCAGTGTTACCGGGACAGGAATTAATTCACCCCTCCACTTT.

The chain links TRBV7-9 to TRBJ2-1; TRBD2 aligns across 7 bases. CDR3 length: 15 amino acids. Germline trimming cut 1 base from V and 4 bases from J; bases unmatched to any gene: 4. Germline assignment: CDR1 SEHNR and CDR2 FQNEAQ (reference sequence). The CDR3: CASSLEAGPYNEQFF. In DNA form, the CDR3 reads TGTGCCAGCAGCTTAGAAGCGGGGCCTTACAATGAGCAGTTCTTC.

This chain connects TRBV3-1 (or the pseudogene TRBV3-2) to TRBJ2-3; possible D gene TRBD1, 7 bases. This CDR3 comprises 13 residues. Germline assignment: CDR1 LGHDT and CDR2 YNNKEL (reference sequence). Trimming took 2 bases from V and 8 from J, leaving 11 bases between them. This chain's CDR3 is CASSQNQGGTQYF. The CDR3 coding sequence is TGTGCCAGCAGCCAAAACCAGGGGGGTACGCAGTATTTT.

The V and J genes are TRBV6-6 and TRBJ1-6, with D maybe TRBD1 (6 bases). CDR3 length: 15 residues. Looked up from germline, CDR1 is MNHNY and CDR2 is SVGAGI (reference sequence). Trimming shortened V by 7 bases and J by 7 bases, and 17 bases separated the two germline ends. The CDR3: CASTYSTGENSPLHF. The CDR3 DNA reads as TGTGCCAGCACCTACTCGACAGGAGAAAATTCACCCCTCCACTTT.

The rearrangement uses TRBV5-4 and TRBJ2-7; 8 positions agree with TRBD2. The CDR3 spans 16 residues. J was trimmed by 4 bases and V by 5 bases; bases with no gene match: 14. CDR1 SGHNT and CDR2 YYREEE come from the germline V gene (reference sequence). In nucleotides, the CDR3 is TGTGCCAGCAGTCATGGGACTAGGTCTAGCTTGTACGAGCAGTACTTC. Its protein product is CASSHGTRSSLYEQYF.

The CDR3 loop reads CATSRDPGRGTEAFF. The CDR3 DNA follows: TGTGCCACCAGCAGAGATCCCGGGAGGGGCACTGAAGCTTTCTTT. The chain has TRBV15 and TRBJ1-1; maybe TRBD1 (5 bases). With 0 bases removed from V and 4 bases from J, the gap between germline ends came to 12 bases. This CDR3 has 15 residues. Germline CDR1 LNHNV, CDR2 YYDKDF (reference sequence).

A few counts support this clone. The chain joins TRBV28 to TRBJ2-1, with D perhaps TRBD2 (5 bases). Trimming took 6 bases from V and 6 from J, leaving 21 bases between them. The CDR3 consists of 16 residues. Germline CDR1 reads MDHEN; CDR2 reads SYDVKM. CDR3 residues: CASSPLSREGRNEQFF. In DNA form, the CDR3 reads TGTGCCAGCAGCCCCCTCTCCCGAGAGGGCCGCAATGAGCAGTTCTTC.

The chain employs TRBV4-3 and TRBJ1-2; unclear D gene. Germline-derived CDR1 and CDR2 are LGHNA and YSLEER. The CDR3 consists of 15 residues. Trimming cost V 1 base and J 2 bases, with 11 bases left between them. CDR3 coding DNA: TGCGCCAGCAGCCAAGTCCCCACGGGAAACTATGGCTACACCTTC. This gives the protein CASSQVPTGNYGYTF.

The J gene is TRBJ2-7, the V gene TRBV5-5; 12 bases are a match to TRBD1. The CDR3 is 15 residues long. V lost 2 bases to trimming and J lost 5 bases; unmatched junction nucleotides: 5. CDR1 and CDR2 (germline): SGHKS, YYEKEE (reference sequence). The CDR3 here is CASSFPGQGANEQYF. For the CDR3, the DNA is TGTGCCAGCAGCTTCCCGGGACAGGGGGCCAACGAGCAGTACTTC.

Remarks on this clone: Mismatch with germline at one junction end may stem from a read error. The chain recombines TRBV2 with TRBJ2-3, with D uncertain. The CDR3 contains 11 residues. CDR1 and CDR2 (germline): SNHLY, FYNNEI. CDR3 DNA sequence: TGTGCCAGCAGTGTAACTGAACCCCTAGATTTT. Encoded protein: CASSVTEPLDF.

The chain is built from TRBV4-2 and TRBJ2-7, with 9 bases that match TRBD1. The CDR3 covers 15 residues. V lost 0 bases and J lost 6; bases outside the gene matches: 6. The germline V gene encodes CDR1 LGHNA and CDR2 YNFKEQ. For the CDR3, the DNA is TGTGCCAGCAGCCAAGAGGGACAGGGAACGCCCGAGCAGTACTTC. It is translated as CASSQEGQGTPEQYF.

The chain is built from TRBV29-1 and TRBJ2-7, with 8 bases that match TRBD1. The germline V gene encodes CDR1 SQVTM and CDR2 ANQGSEA. This CDR3 region has 14 residues. The V gene end was trimmed by 6 bases and the J gene end by 0 bases; junction bases not matched to a gene: 7. The CDR3 DNA follows: TGCAGCGTGGCGGGACAGGCCGCCTCCTACGAGCAGTACTTC. Translating gives CSVAGQAASYEQYF.